The source of this TCR beta chain is a study of blood T cell repertoires in COVID-19. Germline V gene data show CDR1 as SNHLY and CDR2 as FYNNEI. V was cut by 4 bases and J by 2 bases, with 13 bases left in between. CDR3 length: 15 amino acids. Method: immunoSEQ multiplex PCR; TCRdb's copy keeps in-frame clones and lacks some. The sample holds 180,000 or so clones, approximately 83% seen once. Sequencing was performed on PBMCs or T cells enriched from blood (not recorded which). The TCR comes from a man aged 40-49 years who had recovered from COVID-19. This chain joins TRBV2 and TRBJ2-3; no definite D call. Here the CDR3 reads CASSVGWHLTDTQYF. CDR3 in DNA: TGTGCCAGCAGTGTTGGCTGGCACCTCACAGATACGCAGTATTTT.